Presented here are 14 T cell receptor beta chains from one specimen sequenced in a study of T cell repertoires in aging, cancer and after chemotherapy. Peripheral blood genomic DNA, not sorted cells or RNA, was the template. Multiplex touch-down PCR with TRB-A/B primers amplified rearranged V-D-J TRB sequences. TCRdb reprocessed the multiplex PCR reads via MiXCR and lists one record per CDR3 protein. This sample has fewer than 20,000 distinct CDR3 sequences, with 40% to 55% found just once. Source material: blood. The source is a human donor in good health.

The genes are TRBV6-1 and TRBJ2-1; D is undetermined. The V end lost 10 bases, the J end lost 0 bases, and 13 bases lay between the germline ends. In germline, CDR1 is MNHNS, CDR2 SASEGT. CDR3 length: 14 residues. In DNA, the CDR3 is TGTGCCACCGCGCCTGTTAGCTCCTACAATGAGCAGTTCTTC. Translation: CATAPVSSYNEQFF.

About this clonotype: An end of the junction differs from the germline gene, which may be a read error. This chain uses TRBV18 with TRBJ1-1; 11 bases are shared with TRBD1. Per the germline V gene, CDR1 is KGHSH and CDR2 is LQKENI. This CDR3 comprises 13 residues. CDR3: CASSPGQGDPKTF. The CDR3 region has the DNA TGTGCCAGCTCACCGGGACAGGGGGACCCAAAGACCTTC.

This clonotype has a handful of counts. The V call is TRBV6-6, the J call TRBJ2-1; 7 nucleotides align to TRBD2. The CDR3 sequence is 15 residues long. The germline V gene encodes CDR1 MNHNY and CDR2 SVGAGI (reference sequence). V lost 6 bases, J lost 6 bases, and 11 bases stayed unmatched. CDR3 sequence reads: CASSYGGIAGNEQFF. CDR3 bases: TGTGCCAGCAGCTACGGGGGAATAGCGGGCAATGAGCAGTTCTTC.

The chain employs TRBV27 and TRBJ2-5; possible D gene TRBD2, 6 bases. This CDR3 comprises 17 residues. Germline CDR1 and CDR2: MNHEY and SMNVEV (reference sequence). V was clipped by 6 bases and J by 1 base, with 21 bases between them. This chain's CDR3 is CASRGGKTIGCQETQYF. The CDR3 DNA is TGTGCCAGCAGGGGAGGAAAGACCATCGGCTGCCAAGAGACCCAGTACTTC.

This clonotype was detected a few times. The J gene is TRBJ2-5, the V gene TRBV19; 7 bases line up with TRBD2. The CDR3 length is 16 residues. The junction had 15 bases not matched to a gene; V was cut back by 6 bases and J by 5 bases. Germline V gives CDR1 LNHDA, CDR2 SQIVND (reference sequence). The CDR3 DNA is TGTGCCAGTAGCCAAACCGGGACTACCGGGGTGGAGACCCAGTACTTC. Translation gives CASSQTGTTGVETQYF.

By share, this clonotype counts as medium-sized. The chain links TRBV19 to TRBJ2-7; TRBD1 aligns across 10 bases. The germline V gene has CDR1 LNHDA and CDR2 SQIVND (reference sequence). The junction had 11 bases not matched to a gene; V was cut back by 6 bases and J by 6 bases. The CDR3 extends over 15 amino acids. The chain's CDR3 is CASSAGTGVPLEQYF. CDR3 in DNA: TGTGCCAGTAGCGCCGGGACAGGGGTTCCCCTCGAGCAGTACTTC.

The chain uses TRBV12-3 or TRBV12-4 and TRBJ1-6, with 7 bases that match TRBD1. The CDR3 loop spans 15 amino acids. V was clipped by 3 bases and J by 7 bases; unmatched bases: 6. The CDR3 is CASSFRQGGNSPLHF. DNA for the CDR3: TGTGCCAGCAGTTTTAGACAGGGTGGGAATTCACCCCTCCACTTT.

This clonotype is medium-sized by share. The chain couples TRBV29-1 to TRBJ2-2; 7 nucleotides align to TRBD1. Germline V lookup: CDR1 SQVTM, CDR2 ANQGSEA. There are 13 residues in the CDR3. The J segment lost 6 bases and the V segment lost 4 bases, leaving 5 bases of the junction unmatched. CDR3 loop: CSVANRGAGELFF. For the CDR3, the DNA is TGCAGCGTTGCGAACAGGGGTGCCGGGGAGCTGTTTTTT.

The chain recombines TRBV6-5 with TRBJ2-1; 10 nucleotides agree with TRBD2. The V gene end was trimmed by 5 bases and the J gene end by 6 bases; junction bases not matched to a gene: 4. Germline-derived CDR1 and CDR2 are MNHEY and SVGAGI. The CDR3 has 14 amino acids. In DNA form, the CDR3 reads TGTGCCAGCAGTCGAGGGACTAGCGCCAATGAGCAGTTCTTC. Encoded protein: CASSRGTSANEQFF.

This clonotype was seen only a few times. The V and J genes are TRBV5-6 and TRBJ1-2; 8 bases line up with TRBD1. Losses at the gene ends were 4 bases for V and 4 bases for J; bases not matched to a gene: 6. The germline CDR1 and CDR2 sequences are SGHDT and YYEEEE. CDR3 length: 14 amino acids. The CDR3 bases are TGTGCCAGCAGCCCGGGACAGGCACCCTATGGCTACACCTTC. Its translation: CASSPGQAPYGYTF.

The rearrangement uses TRBV6-5 and TRBJ1-2, with a possible D match to TRBD1 (6 bases). This CDR3 is 14 amino acids long. V was shortened by 2 bases and J by 4 bases, with 11 bases between the two germline ends. Per germline, CDR1 MNHEY and CDR2 SVGAGI. The CDR3 here is CASSYGGGSYGYTF. CDR3 sequence (DNA): TGTGCCAGCAGTTACGGGGGCGGAAGCTATGGCTACACCTTC.

The gene calls are TRBV6-1 and TRBJ2-7; D gene unclear. Germline assignment: CDR1 MNHNS and CDR2 SASEGT. The CDR3 contains 13 residues. V shed 1 base and J shed 2 bases, with 6 bases lying between them. Here the CDR3 reads CASSEGFPYEQYF. DNA for the CDR3: TGTGCCAGCAGTGAAGGGTTTCCCTACGAGCAGTACTTC.

This clonotype has a handful of counts. The chain couples TRBV29-1 to TRBJ2-7; 8 nucleotides align to TRBD1. CDR3 size: 13 residues. V was clipped by 8 bases and J by 7 bases; unmatched bases: 13. Germline loops: CDR1 SQVTM, CDR2 ANQGSEA. CDR3: CSHRTGQGGEQYF. CDR3 sequence (DNA): TGCAGCCACAGAACCGGACAGGGCGGAGAGCAGTACTTC.

Sample share makes this clonotype medium-sized. The chain carries TRBV29-1 and TRBJ2-7; possible D gene TRBD1, 6 bases. There are 12 residues in the CDR3. V lost 6 bases, J lost 0 bases, and 9 bases lay in between. Germline V gene sequence: CDR1 SQVTM, CDR2 ANQGSEA. The CDR3 nucleotides are TGCAGCGTGAGGGACACCTCCTACGAGCAGTACTTC. Protein product: CSVRDTSYEQYF.